These 29 T cell receptor beta chains came from one sample sequenced in a study of blood T cell repertoires in COVID-19 (TCRdb year 2020). The method behind the library was the immunoSEQ multiplex PCR assay. The clones in this table, taken by TCRdb from immuneACCESS, are in-frame only. Not every clone is retained; where verified, under half of the shortfall comes from an unresolved V gene, and the cause of the rest is unknown. The sample table holds over 150,000 clones, of which 75% to 90% were seen once. 5% to 7.5% of the sample goes to the ten largest clones. The sequenced sample was PBMCs or T cells enriched from blood (not recorded which). These receptors came from a man aged 40-55 years who had recovered from COVID-19.

The rearrangement joins TRBV5-6 to TRBJ1-6; 12 nucleotides agree with TRBD1. Trimming removed 5 bases from V and 18 bases from J; junction bases left unmatched: 12. The germline gives CDR1 SGHDT, CDR2 YYEEEE. This CDR3 has 14 residues. For the CDR3, the DNA is TGTGCCAGCAGTACCGGGACAGGGGGCGTTCGTAACCACTTT. Translating gives CASSTGTGGVRNHF.

This clone was picked up one time. This chain links TRBV5-5 with TRBJ2-1; D not resolved. Germline CDR1 reads SGHKS; CDR2 reads YYEKEE (reference sequence). CDR3 length: 14 amino acids. The V end lost 6 bases, the J end lost 1 base, and 11 bases lay between the germline ends. The CDR3 DNA reads as TGTGCCAGCACCCACCGCGGTTCCTACAATGAGCAGTTCTTC. This codes for CASTHRGSYNEQFF. The entire variable domain, with the rest obtained from reference TRBV5-5 and TRBJ2-1, is as follows: DAGVTQSPTHLIKTRGQQVTLRCSPISGHKSVSWYQQVLGQGPQFIFQYYEKEERGRGNFPDRFSARQFPNYSSELNVNALLLGDSALYLCASTHRGSYNEQFFGPGTRLTVL.

The CDR3 protein is CASSTDRGRRDTEAFF. The DNA of the CDR3 is TGTGCCAGCAGTACTGACAGGGGGCGCAGGGACACTGAAGCTTTCTTT. This chain joins TRBV28 and TRBJ1-1; 10 nucleotides line up with TRBD1. Germline V CDR1 and CDR2: MDHEN, SYDVKM. CDR3 length equals 16 residues. The V and J ends lost 5 bases and 3 bases, in that order; junction bases with no gene match: 9.

This CDR3 reads CASSLALGSQYF. The CDR3 nucleotides read TGTGCCAGCAGCTTAGCGCTGGGGAGCCAGTACTTC. The V and J genes are TRBV7-2 and TRBJ2-5, with D possibly TRBD2 on 5 matching bases. Per germline, CDR1 SGHTA and CDR2 FQGNSA. The CDR3 loop spans 12 amino acids. Trimming took off 0 bases at V and 10 bases at J, with 9 bases between the two ends. Combining the CDR3 with reference TRBV7-2 and TRBJ2-5 gives the whole variable domain GAGVSQSPSNKVTEKGKDVELRCDPISGHTALYWYRQSLGQGLEFLIYFQGNSAPDKSGLPSDRFSAERTGGSVSTLTIQRTQQEDSAVYLCASSLALGSQYFGPGTRLLVL.

The V and J genes are TRBV5-1 and TRBJ2-5, with 9 bases identical to TRBD1. This CDR3 contains 17 residues. J was trimmed by 5 bases and V by 4 bases; bases with no gene match: 15. From germline, CDR1 is SGHRS and CDR2 YFSETQ. DNA for the CDR3: TGCGCCAGCAGCCCCCGGAATATACAGGGGGCTTGGGAGACCCAGTACTTC. Residues: CASSPRNIQGAWETQYF.

The chain is built from TRBV27 and TRBJ1-3; D uncertain. Germline CDR1 and CDR2: MNHEY and SMNVEV (reference sequence). There are 16 residues in the CDR3. With 4 bases removed from V and 0 bases from J, the gap between germline ends came to 13 bases. CDR3 DNA: TGTGCCAGCAGTTCCCTTTCGGGTTACTCTGGAAACACCATATATTTT. Its protein is CASSSLSGYSGNTIYF.

This clone was counted once. V usage is TRBV3-1 (or the pseudogene TRBV3-2) and J usage is TRBJ2-2, with 11 bases aligning to TRBD2. Trimming cost V 4 bases and J 7 bases; bases outside gene matches: 5. Germline values: CDR1 LGHDT, CDR2 YNNKEL (reference sequence). This CDR3 spans 15 amino acids. The CDR3, as DNA: TGTGCCAGCAGCCCGACTAGCGGGATCGGCGGGGAGCTGTTTTTT. Protein product: CASSPTSGIGGELFF.

This chain joins TRBV29-1 and TRBJ2-2; 8 positions agree with TRBD2. The CDR3 has 14 amino acids. Trimming removed 5 bases from V and 4 bases from J; junction bases left unmatched: 6. Germline CDR1 SQVTM, CDR2 ANQGSEA. CDR3: CSVPGRAGTGELFF. The CDR3 bases are TGCAGCGTTCCCGGGAGGGCTGGCACCGGGGAGCTGTTTTTT.

The chain recombines TRBV7-9 with TRBJ1-2; D remains ambiguous. The germline V and J ends were trimmed by 5 bases and 3 bases, with 10 bases remaining between them. The CDR3 is made up of 13 amino acids. Germline CDR1 reads SEHNR; CDR2 reads FQNEAQ (reference sequence). The CDR3 DNA is TGTGCCAGCAGCCCTCCCCCGTACTATGGCTACACCTTC. It translates to CASSPPPYYGYTF.

This clone was counted only a few times. The chain couples TRBV7-6 to TRBJ2-7; 9 bases fit TRBD2. V shed 4 bases, J shed 7 bases, and the junction held 5 bases outside the gene matches. The CDR3 extends over 13 amino acids. Germline V lookup: CDR1 SGHVS, CDR2 FNYEAQ. CDR3 coding DNA: TGTGCCAGCAGCTCCTTAGCGGGAGTTGAGCAGTACTTC. This translates into CASSSLAGVEQYF.

The rearrangement links TRBV2 to TRBJ2-3; TRBD2 agrees at 16 bases. Unmatched junction bases numbered 4, after V lost 7 bases and J lost 6 bases. The CDR3 is made up of 15 amino acids. Germline assignment: CDR1 SNHLY and CDR2 FYNNEI. CDR3 protein: CASIEGLAGGDTQYF. CDR3 in DNA: TGTGCCAGCATAGAGGGACTAGCGGGAGGGGATACGCAGTATTTT. Filled out from reference TRBV2 and TRBJ2-3, the complete variable domain reads EPEVTQTPSHQVTQMGQEVILRCVPISNHLYFYWYRQILGQKVEFLVSFYNNEISEKSEIFDDQFSVERPDGSNFTLKIRSTKLEDSAMYFCASIEGLAGGDTQYFGPGTRLTVL.

The chain carries TRBV6-1 and TRBJ2-2, with D unclear. The germline V gene has CDR1 MNHNS and CDR2 SASEGT. The CDR3 consists of 18 residues. Trimming cost V 1 base and J 5 bases, with 20 bases left between them. This CDR3 is CASSEESFLSSRTGELFF. The CDR3 nucleotides read TGTGCCAGCAGTGAAGAAAGCTTCCTTTCAAGTCGAACCGGGGAGCTGTTTTTT.

This chain links TRBV13 with TRBJ1-1, with a weak D call TRBD1 (5 bases). The ends were cut back, 3 bases at V and 10 bases at J, with 15 bases in the middle. This CDR3 is 13 amino acids long. Germline CDR1 PRHDT, CDR2 FYEKMQ (reference sequence). Here the CDR3 reads CASSLDTRVGAFF. The CDR3, as DNA: TGTGCCAGCAGCTTGGACACTCGGGTGGGAGCTTTCTTT.

This clone has just a few counts. The rearrangement joins TRBV28 to TRBJ2-7; D perhaps matches TRBD2 (6 bases). The germline gives CDR1 MDHEN, CDR2 SYDVKM. V was trimmed by 8 bases and J by 4 bases, leaving 21 bases between them. The CDR3 consists of 15 residues. Here the CDR3 DNA reads TGTGCCAGCTGCAACTTGGGGAGGCCTCTATACGAGCAGTACTTC. This translates into CASCNLGRPLYEQYF.

CDR3 residues: CASSNAGTGNQPQHF. The CDR3, as DNA: TGTGCCAGCAGTAATGCCGGGACAGGGAATCAGCCCCAGCATTTT. The rearrangement links TRBV2 to TRBJ1-5, with 9 nucleotides matching TRBD1. The CDR3 extends over 15 amino acids. CDR1 and CDR2 from the germline V gene are SNHLY and FYNNEI. V lost 5 bases, J lost 4 bases, and 6 bases stayed unmatched.

The chain has TRBV7-3 and TRBJ2-2, with TRBD1 matching 7 bases. This CDR3 has 16 amino acids. CDR1 is SGHTA, CDR2 FQGTGA, per germline. The trim removed 5 bases at V and 1 base at J, leaving 7 bases unmatched. The CDR3 nucleotides read TGTGCCAGCAGCCCGGATAACAGGGGGAACACCGGGGAGCTGTTTTTT. Its protein product is CASSPDNRGNTGELFF.

The chain combines TRBV5-6 with TRBJ2-5, with TRBD2 matching over 13 bases. V lost 0 bases and J lost 5; bases outside the gene matches: 4. This CDR3 has 16 amino acids. Germline V gene lookup returns CDR1 SGHDT and CDR2 YYEEEE. The CDR3 nucleotides read TGTGCCAGCAGCTTGGGACTAGCGGGGGGCGGGGAGACCCAGTACTTC. As protein: CASSLGLAGGGETQYF.

The chain links TRBV10-2 to TRBJ2-5, with D unresolved. CDR1 and CDR2 (germline): WSHSY, SAAADI. V was pared by 5 bases and J by 3 bases, with 4 bases between. The CDR3 consists of 11 residues. This CDR3 is CASSIKETQYF. As DNA, the CDR3 is TGCGCCAGCAGTATCAAAGAGACCCAGTACTTC.

This chain uses TRBV27 with TRBJ2-7; 8 bases map to TRBD2. V gave up 5 bases and J gave up 6 bases; unmatched junction bases: 12. The V gene's germline CDR1 is MNHEY and CDR2 SMNVEV (reference sequence). This CDR3 has 15 amino acids. In DNA form, the CDR3 reads TGTGCCAGCAGTCCCCTCCCCGGGAGGGCCCGCGAGCAGTACTTC. Translating gives CASSPLPGRAREQYF.

The rearrangement joins TRBV5-1 to TRBJ1-2; D is perhaps TRBD1 (5 bases). V lost 0 bases, J lost 1 base, and 10 bases lay in between. Germline CDR1 reads SGHRS; CDR2 reads YFSETQ. The CDR3 runs to 15 residues. The CDR3 region has the DNA TGCGCCAGCAGCTTGGAGGGGACTCTTAACTATGGCTACACCTTC. Amino acids: CASSLEGTLNYGYTF.

The chain has TRBV6-5 and TRBJ2-7; 7 bases align to TRBD2. The trim removed 6 bases at V and 2 bases at J, leaving 7 bases unmatched. CDR3 length: 14 residues. Germline lookup yields CDR1 MNHEY and CDR2 SVGAGI. The CDR3, as DNA: TGTGCCAGCAGCCAAGGGGCGGGAGCCTACGAGCAGTACTTC. Protein product: CASSQGAGAYEQYF.

The chain carries TRBV27 and TRBJ1-2, with a possible D match to TRBD1 (6 bases). Germline V gives CDR1 MNHEY, CDR2 SMNVEV (reference sequence). Trimming stripped 0 bases from V and 8 bases from J, with 13 bases between. CDR3 length equals 14 residues. The CDR3 DNA reads TGTGCCAGCAGTTTATCGGGGGCCTTGGGGGGCTACACCTTC. Translating it yields CASSLSGALGGYTF.

The chain couples TRBV28 to TRBJ1-3; the D gene is possibly TRBD1 (6 bases). The CDR3 is made up of 15 amino acids. Germline V CDR1 and CDR2: MDHEN, SYDVKM. Trimming shortened V by 6 bases and J by 4 bases, and 16 bases separated the two germline ends. The CDR3 DNA is TGTGCCAGCAGCCGAACCGGGACACCAGGAAACACCATATATTTT. It is translated as CASSRTGTPGNTIYF. The full variable domain, in which reference TRBV28 and TRBJ1-3 provide the parts outside the CDR3, is DVKVTQSSRYLVKRTGEKVFLECVQDMDHENMFWYRQDPGLGLRLIYFSYDVKMKEKGDIPEGYSVSREKKERFSLILESASTNQTSMYLCASSRTGTPGNTIYFGEGSWLTVV.

CDR3 sequence: CASSEWGGTGFGYTF. Written as DNA, the CDR3 is TGTGCCAGCAGTGAATGGGGGGGTACAGGGTTCGGCTACACCTTC. The J gene is TRBJ1-2, the V gene TRBV2, with D perhaps TRBD1 (6 bases). CDR3 length: 15 amino acids. CDR1 is SNHLY, CDR2 FYNNEI, per germline. The V end was cut by 2 bases, the J end by 8 bases, with 18 bases between.

V usage is TRBV5-1 and J usage is TRBJ2-1; 9 positions match TRBD1. V dropped 3 bases and J dropped 6; count of bases not matched to a gene: 10. This CDR3 region has 16 residues. The germline gives CDR1 SGHRS, CDR2 YFSETQ. The CDR3 coding sequence is TGCGCCAGCAGCTCCATCGGCGGGACAGGGCTCAATGAGCAGTTCTTC. Its translation: CASSSIGGTGLNEQFF. The complete variable domain, with remaining parts taken from reference TRBV5-1 and TRBJ2-1, reads KAGVTQTPRYLIKTRGQQVTLSCSPISGHRSVSWYQQTPGQGLQFLFEYFSETQRNKGNFPGRFSGRQFSNSRSEMNVSTLELGDSALYLCASSSIGGTGLNEQFFGPGTRLTVL.

The chain links TRBV28 to TRBJ1-5; D is ambiguous. CDR3 length equals 13 residues. The V and J ends lost 9 bases and 0 bases respectively, with 9 bases between them. In germline, CDR1 is MDHEN, CDR2 SYDVKM. The CDR3 nucleotides read TGTGCCAGTCATAGTGATAGCAATCAGCCCCAGCATTTT. Protein sequence: CASHSDSNQPQHF.

This clone was seen once. CDR3 DNA sequence: TGTGCCAGCAGCTGGTTACAGGGCCAAGAGACCCAGTACTTC. Its protein product is CASSWLQGQETQYF. V usage is TRBV5-6 and J usage is TRBJ2-5, with D possibly TRBD1 on 6 matching bases. The CDR3 has 14 residues. The germline CDR1 and CDR2 sequences are SGHDT and YYEEEE. Trimming shortened V by 3 bases and J by 1 base, and 10 bases separated the two germline ends.

This rearrangement joins TRBV19 to TRBJ1-1; D is uncertain. Germline values: CDR1 LNHDA, CDR2 SQIVND (reference sequence). This CDR3 contains 13 residues. V was clipped by 5 bases and J by 0 bases, with 7 bases between them. Here the CDR3 DNA reads TGTGCCAGTAGTGGGGAGATGAACACTGAAGCTTTCTTT. This gives the protein CASSGEMNTEAFF. Looking up the rest from reference TRBV19 and TRBJ1-1 gives the full variable domain: DGGITQSPKYLFRKEGQNVTLSCEQNLNHDAMYWYRQDPGQGLRLIYYSQIVNDFQKGDIAEGYSVSREKKESFPLTVTSAQKNPTAFYLCASSGEMNTEAFFGQGTRLTVV.

This chain uses TRBV19 with TRBJ1-5; D might be TRBD1 (6 bases). Germline-derived CDR1 and CDR2 are LNHDA and SQIVND (reference sequence). This CDR3 spans 13 amino acids. V lost 6 bases and J 10 bases, leaving 16 bases between the germline ends. The CDR3 nucleotides read TGTGCCAGTAGCCCCCGGACAGTTCCACCCCAGCATTTT. It codes for CASSPRTVPPQHF.